This TCR beta chain came from a study of cytomegalovirus exposure and HLA in healthy donors. General study findings and limits: In a later analysis, common viral pathogens appeared linked to several of the most significant clusters. Being indistinguishable, some V segments were excluded, TRBV6-2 and TRBV6-3 among them. Reports indicated that the classifier achieved high specificity and sensitivity in diagnosing cytomegalovirus status. Across donors, presence/absence analyses took sequencing depth to be roughly uniform.

Primers for the PCR totalled 60 Vbeta and 13 Jbeta. Generated by immunoSEQ multiplex PCR, the TCRdb table keeps only in-frame clones and is missing some. The sample consists of about 120,000 clones, roughly three quarters of them appearing once. This clone was detected only once. Its antigen is not identified. Germline CDR1 and CDR2: MNHEY and SVGAGI. The CDR3 runs 14 residues. The V segment lost 6 bases and the J segment 10 bases; nucleotides outside the gene matches: 8. The V call is TRBV6-5, the J call TRBJ2-1; TRBD2 agrees at 11 bases. The TCR was taken from a woman aged 40 to 55 in good health and CMV-seropositive. The source material was PBMCs. The CDR3 DNA sequence: TGTGCCAGCAGCCGAACTCTAGCGGGGGGCGAGCAGTTCTTC. It specifies CASSRTLAGGEQFF.